Below, one TCR beta chain is given with its context. J was trimmed by 7 bases and V by 4 bases; bases with no gene match: 5. The CDR3 contains 12 residues. The germline CDR1 and CDR2 sequences are GTSNPN and SVGIG (reference sequence). These data belong to a study of blood T cell repertoires in COVID-19. Authors' data handling: It was from reference gene primer amplification that nucleated cell counts were estimated. TCRdb's copy holds only in-frame clones and misses some; the assay was immunoSEQ multiplex PCR. V, J and clone size were drawn from that table, and D and trimming were deduced from the DNA. Of a few hundred thousand clones in the sample, about 88% were seen once.

The chain joins TRBV30 to TRBJ1-2; 8 nucleotides match TRBD1. Specimen: peripheral blood. The receptor's source is an older woman with acute or convalescent COVID-19. The CDR3 reads CAWMQGAAGYTF. The CDR3 nucleotides read TGTGCCTGGATGCAGGGGGCGGCTGGCTACACCTTC.